Following are 18 T cell receptor beta chains from one sample sequenced in a study of shared clonotypes between healthy human individuals. This table comes from immunoSEQ multiplex PCR, and its TCRdb copy is limited to in-frame clones, with some not included. Altogether over 2 million clones are present, 85% to 95% being singletons, with the ten largest covering more than 0.1%. The sample comprised naive CD4+ T cells sorted from blood. The subset: CD45RA+ positively selected. All receptors derive from a man between 18 and 29 years old in good health.

The chain couples TRBV6-5 to TRBJ2-7; 11 nucleotides align to TRBD1. In germline, CDR1 is MNHEY, CDR2 SVGAGI. This CDR3 region has 14 residues. V was pared by 5 bases and J by 3 bases, with 3 bases of the junction left unmatched. CDR3 coding DNA: TGTGCCAGCAGTAGGGGGACAGGGGGCTACGAGCAGTACTTC. It codes for CASSRGTGGYEQYF.

The chain combines TRBV5-4 with TRBJ1-3; D is perhaps TRBD1 (6 bases). Deletions cut 2 bases from V and 0 bases from J, with 9 bases between. In germline, CDR1 is SGHNT, CDR2 YYREEE (reference sequence). The CDR3 runs to 15 residues. The DNA for the CDR3 is TGTGCCAGCAGCTTAGACAGGACCTCTGGAAACACCATATATTTT. Encoded protein: CASSLDRTSGNTIYF. The whole variable domain, filled in from reference TRBV5-4 and TRBJ1-3, reads ETGVTQSPTHLIKTRGQQVTLRCSSQSGHNTVSWYQQALGQGPQFIFQYYREEENGRGNFPPRFSGLQFPNYSSELNVNALELDDSALYLCASSLDRTSGNTIYFGEGSWLTVV.

This chain connects TRBV25-1 to TRBJ1-4; unclear D gene. This CDR3 region has 14 residues. V was shortened by 3 bases and J by 8 bases, with 13 bases between the two germline ends. Germline V gene data show CDR1 as MGHDK and CDR2 as SYGVNS. The CDR3 sequence is CASSEAATGEKLFF. The CDR3 coding sequence is TGTGCCAGCAGTGAGGCTGCCACGGGGGAAAAACTGTTTTTT. The full variable domain, with the rest looked up from reference TRBV25-1 and TRBJ1-4, is EADIYQTPRYLVIGTGKKITLECSQTMGHDKMYWYQQDPGMELHLIHYSYGVNSTEKGDLSSESTVSRIRTEHFPLTLESARPSHTSQYLCASSEAATGEKLFFGSGTQLSVL.

V usage is TRBV25-1 and J usage is TRBJ2-1, with unresolved D. The germline V and J ends were trimmed by 4 bases and 8 bases, with 6 bases remaining between them. The CDR3 consists of 11 residues. Germline V gene lookup returns CDR1 MGHDK and CDR2 SYGVNS. In DNA, the CDR3 is TGTGCCAGCAGTGGGGTTGATGAGCAGTTCTTC. This translates into CASSGVDEQFF.

The chain couples TRBV27 to TRBJ1-4; D remains ambiguous. CDR1 MNHEY and CDR2 SMNVEV come from the germline V gene (reference sequence). The CDR3 sequence is 14 residues long. V lost 6 bases and J lost 5, with 13 bases in between. The chain's CDR3 is CASSNGEKNEKLFF. The DNA of the CDR3 is TGTGCCAGCAGCAACGGAGAAAAAAATGAAAAACTGTTTTTT. Full variable domain (outside the CDR3, taken from reference TRBV27 and TRBJ1-4): EAQVTQNPRYLITVTGKKLTVTCSQNMNHEYMSWYRQDPGLGLRQIYYSMNVEVTDKGDVPEGYKVSRKEKRNFPLILESPSPNQTSLYFCASSNGEKNEKLFFGSGTQLSVL.

This rearrangement joins TRBV29-1 to TRBJ1-1; 7 positions match TRBD1. The CDR3 is 13 residues long. V lost 4 bases and J lost 1; bases outside the gene matches: 3. CDR1 is SQVTM and CDR2 is ANQGSEA in the germline V gene. The CDR3, as DNA: TGCAGCGTTGTTCAGGGGGGGAACACTGAAGCTTTCTTT. Its translation: CSVVQGGNTEAFF.

This chain links TRBV2 with TRBJ2-2; no definite D call. Trimming shortened V by 7 bases and J by 7 bases, and 10 bases separated the two germline ends. Germline V lookup: CDR1 SNHLY, CDR2 FYNNEI. The CDR3 loop spans 12 amino acids. The CDR3, as DNA: TGTGCCAGCAAAGTAGTTAGCGGGGAGCTGTTTTTT. It encodes CASKVVSGELFF.

In this sample, this clone turned up once. CDR3 bases: TGTGCCAGCAGCTTATTAAACGGTGCCTACGAGCAGTACTTC. It translates to CASSLLNGAYEQYF. This chain uses TRBV7-8 with TRBJ2-7, with unresolved D. The CDR3 contains 14 residues. V gave up 2 bases and J gave up 2 bases, with 10 bases separating them. Germline values: CDR1 SGHVS, CDR2 FQNEAQ.

Comments on this clone: This sample includes further DNA sequences coding for the same CDR3. The chain combines TRBV18 with TRBJ2-5; 7 bases agree with TRBD1. The CDR3 length is 14 residues. J gave up 1 base and V 3 bases, and 2 bases lay outside the gene matches. Germline V gene data show CDR1 as KGHSH and CDR2 as LQKENI. CDR3 nucleotides: TGTGCCAGCTCACCGAGGACAGGCCAAGAGACCCAGTACTTC. Its translation: CASSPRTGQETQYF.

A remark on this clone: Other DNA variants within this sample encode the same CDR3. V gene TRBV2 combines with J gene TRBJ2-3; no firm D call. Germline CDR1 and CDR2: SNHLY and FYNNEI. This CDR3 is 12 amino acids long. The V and J ends lost 4 bases and 2 bases respectively, with 4 bases between them. CDR3 bases: TGTGCCAGCAGTGCTTCCACAGATACGCAGTATTTT. Amino acid sequence: CASSASTDTQYF.

The V gene is TRBV10-3, the J gene TRBJ1-1; possibly TRBD1 for D (5 bases). This CDR3 has 14 residues. Germline-derived CDR1 and CDR2 are ENHRY and SYGVKD. V was clipped by 5 bases and J by 3 bases, with 13 bases between them. CDR3 loop: CAISLRGTDTEAFF. Written as DNA, the CDR3 is TGTGCCATCAGTTTGAGGGGTACGGACACTGAAGCTTTCTTT.

The rearrangement uses TRBV14 and TRBJ2-7; a weak D match, TRBD2 (6 bases). The germline V gene has CDR1 SGHDN and CDR2 FVKESK. Trimming removed 4 bases at V and 9 bases at J, with 10 bases between. The CDR3 is made up of 11 amino acids. The chain's CDR3 is CASSPGGTQYF. CDR3 DNA sequence: TGTGCCAGCAGCCCCGGGGGTACGCAGTACTTC.

V is TRBV11-2 and J is TRBJ2-5; a weak D match, TRBD2 (5 bases). Germline CDR1 is SGHAT and CDR2 is FQNNGV. Trimming removed 2 bases at V and 4 bases at J, with 11 bases between. The CDR3 totals 14 residues. The CDR3 sequence: CASSLQGSGETQYF. The CDR3 region has the DNA TGTGCCAGCAGCTTACAAGGGAGTGGAGAGACCCAGTACTTC.

This clone appeared once. The V and J genes are TRBV28 and TRBJ1-2, with D unresolved. Germline V gene lookup returns CDR1 MDHEN and CDR2 SYDVKM. V was cut by 3 bases and J by 3 bases, with 11 bases left in between. The CDR3 runs 14 residues. The CDR3 spells CASSFHGLDYGYTF. CDR3 nucleotides: TGTGCCAGCAGTTTCCACGGGCTAGACTATGGCTACACCTTC.

The chain carries TRBV6-5 and TRBJ2-7; 7 bases align to TRBD2. Germline lookup yields CDR1 MNHEY and CDR2 SVGAGI. The V and J ends lost 6 bases and 1 base, in that order; junction bases with no gene match: 9. The CDR3 totals 15 residues. The CDR3, as DNA: TGTGCCAGCAGGTCCCGGGGGGTGGGTTCCTACGAGCAGTACTTC. Amino acid sequence: CASRSRGVGSYEQYF.

The CDR3 DNA follows: TGTGCCAGCAGTGATTCCGCAGGAGCGAACTACGAGCAGTACTTC. Residues: CASSDSAGANYEQYF. The chain joins TRBV6-1 to TRBJ2-7; no reliable D call. Germline CDR1 and CDR2: MNHNS and SASEGT. CDR3 size: 15 residues. The V end was cut by 3 bases, the J end by 3 bases, with 15 bases between.

The rearrangement joins TRBV30 to TRBJ2-7; 9 nucleotides match TRBD1. With V trimmed by 5 bases and J by 5 bases, 7 bases remained unmatched. CDR1 GTSNPN and CDR2 SVGIG come from the germline V gene (reference sequence). There are 13 residues in the CDR3. The DNA of the CDR3 is TGTGCCTGGGACCCTGGGACAGGGAACGAGCAGTACTTC. Protein product: CAWDPGTGNEQYF.

In the case of this clone: Other DNA sequences in the sample encode the same CDR3. V usage is TRBV6-1 and J usage is TRBJ2-3, with 8 bases fitting TRBD1. With 6 bases clipped from V and 3 bases from J, the junction kept 5 bases outside the gene matches. CDR1 is MNHNS, CDR2 SASEGT, per germline. The CDR3 length is 14 residues. The CDR3 DNA is TGTGCCAGCAGCCTGCGACAGGGGACAGATACGCAGTATTTT. Residues: CASSLRQGTDTQYF.